Listed here are 21 T cell receptor beta chains from one sample, sequenced in a study. In TCRdb, the 5' RACE reads were re-called with MiXCR into one record per CDR3 protein. Of several thousand distinct CDR3 sequences listed, 30% to 40% are singletons. Material for sequencing was tumor-infiltrating memory CD4+ T cells sorted from the breast tumor. Subset meaning: memory CD4+ T cells, CD4+CD45RO+CD25-. The receptors shown here come from a female donor with breast cancer.

This clonotype came up a few times. This chain connects TRBV7-3 to TRBJ2-2; 12 bases line up with TRBD2. CDR3 length: 20 residues. CDR1 and CDR2 from the germline V gene are SGHTA and FQGTGA. Trimming removed 5 bases from V and 0 bases from J; junction bases left unmatched: 13. The CDR3 region is CASSNILLAGGPPNTGELFF. CDR3 in DNA: TGTGCCAGCAGCAACATACTACTAGCGGGAGGCCCTCCGAACACCGGGGAGCTGTTTTTT.

This clonotype has only a few counts. The V gene is TRBV7-7, the J gene TRBJ2-1; D is possibly TRBD1 or TRBD2 (5 bases each). This CDR3 spans 13 amino acids. Germline assignment: CDR1 SSHAT and CDR2 FNYEAQ (reference sequence). Trimming left V 4 bases short and J 7 bases short, with 11 bases between. The CDR3 bases are TGTGCCAGCAGCTCCTCTGAGGGGAATGAGCAGTTCTTC. It codes for CASSSSEGNEQFF.

In its sample, this clonotype was seen a few times. The chain uses TRBV13 and TRBJ2-7, with D uncertain. V lost 6 bases and J lost 2, with 8 bases in between. Germline-derived CDR1 and CDR2 are PRHDT and FYEKMQ (reference sequence). There are 12 residues in the CDR3. In nucleotides, the CDR3 is TGTGCCAGCAGACCGACCACCTACGAGCAGTACTTC. Encoded protein: CASRPTTYEQYF. Based on the CDR3 plus reference TRBV13 and TRBJ2-7, the full variable domain is AAGVIQSPRHLIKEKRETATLKCYPIPRHDTVYWYQQGPGQDPQFLISFYEKMQSDKGSIPDRFSAQQFSDYHSELNMSSLELGDSALYFCASRPTTYEQYFGPGTRLTVT.

Points on this clonotype: A read error is possible here, since a much larger clone lies one base away. CDR3 in DNA: TGTGCCATCAGTCGTACTATTGGGGCCAACGTCCTGACTTTC. Translated: CAISRTIGANVLTF. The gene calls are TRBV7-2 and TRBJ2-6; D gene uncertain. V was shortened by 10 bases and J by 3 bases, with 13 bases between the two germline ends. CDR1 is SGHTA and CDR2 is FQGNSA in the germline V gene. The CDR3 consists of 14 residues.

This clonotype was counted at least ten times. The chain combines TRBV9 with TRBJ2-5; D gene unclear. Trimming removed 2 bases from V and 2 bases from J, with 16 bases in between. Germline V CDR1 and CDR2: SGDLS, YYNGEE. The CDR3 has 16 amino acids. Here the CDR3 DNA reads TGTGCCAGCAGCGTGGGATCCGCTAACTTACAAGAGACCCAGTACTTC. It encodes CASSVGSANLQETQYF.

Of note for this clonotype: It may be a read error: a sequence one base away is much more abundant. The rearrangement joins TRBV11-2 to TRBJ1-2; D gene ambiguous. V gave up 3 bases and J gave up 4 bases, with 9 bases separating them. Germline values: CDR1 SGHAT, CDR2 FQNNGV. This CDR3 has 13 amino acids. As DNA, the CDR3 is TGTGCCAGCAGCTTGGGCGAGTTCTATGGCTACACCTTC. Translating it yields CASSLGEFYGYTF.

In regard to this clonotype: A junction end diverges from the germline sequence, so it may reflect a read error. The chain joins TRBV28 to TRBJ2-5, with TRBD2 matching over 7 bases. The length of the CDR3 is 16 residues. Germline-derived CDR1 and CDR2 are MDHEN and SYDVKM. The CDR3 DNA follows: TGTGCCAGCAGTTCCCTGGCGGGAGTGCGACAAGAGACCCGGTACTTC. Residues: CASSSLAGVRQETRYF.

The rearrangement joins TRBV10-3 to TRBJ1-5, with 7 positions matching TRBD1. Germline V CDR1 and CDR2: ENHRY, SYGVKD. Germline trimming cut 6 bases from V and 2 bases from J; bases unmatched to any gene: 4. The CDR3 consists of 14 residues. CDR3 loop: CAIRGDSGNQPQHF. CDR3 nucleotide sequence: TGTGCCATCAGGGGGGACAGTGGCAATCAGCCCCAGCATTTT.

J is TRBJ2-7 and V is TRBV7-9; perhaps D is TRBD1 or TRBD2 (6 bases each). Germline CDR1 is SEHNR and CDR2 is FQNEAQ (reference sequence). Deletions cut 4 bases from V and 3 bases from J, with 16 bases between. This CDR3 comprises 15 residues. The CDR3 bases are TGTGCCAGCAGCTACCGGGGAGGCAGGGGCTACGAGCAGTACTTC. Encoded protein: CASSYRGGRGYEQYF.

This clonotype was recorded at least ten times. V usage is TRBV5-1 and J usage is TRBJ1-1; D not certain. The germline V and J ends were trimmed by 2 bases and 3 bases, with 8 bases remaining between them. CDR3 length equals 13 residues. Germline lookup yields CDR1 SGHRS and CDR2 YFSETQ. CDR3 region: CASSFLYYTEAFF. The CDR3 DNA reads as TGCGCCAGCAGCTTTCTCTACTACACTGAAGCTTTCTTT.

This clonotype has only a few counts. The rearrangement joins TRBV20-1 to TRBJ2-7; 11 nucleotides line up with TRBD2. The V gene's germline CDR1 is DFQATT and CDR2 SNEGSKA (reference sequence). The V and J ends lost 6 bases and 3 bases, in that order; junction bases with no gene match: 7. CDR3 length equals 14 residues. The CDR3 nucleotides read TGCAGTGCCCTCCAACTAGCGGGAGTCTACGAGCAGTACTTC. It specifies CSALQLAGVYEQYF.

By sample fraction, this clonotype is medium-sized. The chain joins TRBV24-1 to TRBJ2-3, with 14 bases that match TRBD2. This CDR3 has 17 residues. The germline CDR1 and CDR2 sequences are KGHDR and SFDVKD. V shed 3 bases and J 5 bases; nucleotides not matched to a gene: 6. This CDR3 is CATSDPYGLAGGDTQYF. CDR3 in DNA: TGTGCCACCAGTGATCCCTACGGACTAGCGGGAGGAGATACGCAGTATTTT.

This clonotype was detected a few times. The V gene is TRBV20-1, the J gene TRBJ1-5, with D maybe TRBD1 (5 bases). Germline V gene sequence: CDR1 DFQATT, CDR2 SNEGSKA (reference sequence). The CDR3 covers 13 residues. The V end lost 6 bases, the J end lost 9 bases, and 18 bases lay between the germline ends. CDR3 in DNA: TGCAGTGCCAGGGTGGCACCCGGGCGGCCCCAGCATTTT. Protein: CSARVAPGRPQHF.

The table lists this clonotype with many counts. The gene calls are TRBV6-6 and TRBJ1-5; D is perhaps TRBD1 (6 bases). Between the trimmed V and J ends, which lost 6 bases and 2 bases, there was a span of 8 bases. The germline V gene has CDR1 MNHNY and CDR2 SVGAGI (reference sequence). This CDR3 region has 13 residues. The CDR3 nucleotides read TGTGCCAGCAGGCGACAGGGCAATCAGCCCCAGCATTTT. Translation gives CASRRQGNQPQHF.

The chain combines TRBV3-1 with TRBJ2-1; the match to TRBD2 covers 8 bases. Losses at the gene ends were 3 bases for V and 6 bases for J; bases not matched to a gene: 7. CDR3 length: 15 amino acids. Germline loops: CDR1 LGHDT, CDR2 YNNKEL (reference sequence). The CDR3 coding sequence is TGTGCCAGCAGCCATCGCGGTCTAGCGGGCAATGAGCAGTTCTTC. Protein sequence: CASSHRGLAGNEQFF.

This clonotype has a handful of counts. The chain joins TRBV20-1 to TRBJ2-1; 7 bases map to TRBD2. Looked up from germline, CDR1 is DFQATT and CDR2 is SNEGSKA (reference sequence). J was trimmed by 2 bases and V by 2 bases; bases with no gene match: 3. This CDR3 region has 14 residues. CDR3 protein: CSARRLAAYNEQFF. The DNA of the CDR3 is TGCAGTGCTAGACGCCTAGCGGCCTACAATGAGCAGTTCTTC.

As regards this clonotype: One end of the junction varies from germline; a read error may be responsible. This chain uses TRBV20-1 with TRBJ2-3, with 10 bases fitting TRBD2. The CDR3 runs to 16 residues. Germline lookup yields CDR1 DFQATT and CDR2 SNEGSKA (reference sequence). The CDR3 region is CSAKKTSGSSTDMQYF. In DNA form, the CDR3 reads TGCAGTGCTAAAAAGACTAGCGGGTCTAGCACAGATATGCAGTATTTT.

This clonotype was observed a few times. This may be a read error: a much more frequent sequence differs by one nucleotide. This sequence joins TRBV6-2 or TRBV6-3 and TRBJ1-5; D gene ambiguous. This CDR3 spans 14 amino acids. The V end was cut by 6 bases, the J end by 4 bases, with 13 bases between. CDR1 and CDR2 from the germline V gene are MNHEY and SVGEGT. The CDR3 is CASRDTEGNQPQHF. Here the CDR3 DNA reads TGTGCCAGCAGGGATACAGAGGGTAATCAGCCCCAGCATTTT.

This clonotype is classed as medium-sized. The chain couples TRBV20-1 to TRBJ1-2; D is ambiguous. This CDR3 is 11 amino acids long. Trimming pared 6 bases from V and 3 bases from J, leaving 8 bases between. Germline V gene data show CDR1 as DFQATT and CDR2 as SNEGSKA (reference sequence). This CDR3 is CSAPIHYGYTF. The CDR3, as DNA: TGCAGTGCCCCTATTCACTATGGCTACACCTTC.

Concerning this clonotype: The junction does not match germline at one end; this may be a read error. V gene TRBV28 combines with J gene TRBJ2-2; either TRBD1 or TRBD2 may supply D (5 bases each). The CDR3 has 15 amino acids. CDR1 and CDR2 (germline): MDHEN, SYDVKM. DNA of the CDR3: TGTGTCAGCAGTCCGTGGGGCAGGGAGACTGGGGAGCTGTTTTTT. It specifies CVSSPWGRETGELFF.

The chain has TRBV12-3 or TRBV12-4 and TRBJ2-1, with D possibly being TRBD1 (5 bases). The CDR3 has 18 amino acids. Trimming took off 5 bases at V and 3 bases at J, with 23 bases between the two ends. This CDR3 reads CASSRLLRVVGGYNEQFF. The CDR3 nucleotides read TGTGCCAGCAGTCGTTTGCTCAGGGTGGTCGGCGGCTACAATGAGCAGTTCTTC.